Below, 4 T cell receptor beta chains from the same sample are listed, as sequenced in a study of OX40 agonist ivuxolimab in advanced cancers. TCRdb's copy holds only in-frame clones and misses some; the assay was immunoSEQ multiplex PCR. The data contain tens of thousands of clones, around 90% of them singletons. The sequenced sample was CD4+ or CD8+ T cells sorted from blood, obtained in a trial of the OX40 agonist ivuxolimab. All receptors derive from an adult with an advanced solid tumor such as melanoma, head and neck, liver or kidney cancer.

The chain is built from TRBV4-1 and TRBJ2-3, with 12 bases lining up with TRBD2. V gave up 4 bases and J gave up 2 bases; unmatched junction bases: 7. CDR1 is MGHRA, CDR2 YSYEKL, per germline. The CDR3 is 17 residues long. The CDR3 DNA reads as TGCGCCAGCAGCCTCCTCAGACTAGCGGGAGCCACAGATACGCAGTATTTT. This sequence encodes CASSLLRLAGATDTQYF.

With regard to this clone: The junction shows a germline mismatch at one end, possibly a read error. The chain has TRBV4-2 and TRBJ2-7, with D unresolved. CDR3 length equals 15 residues. CDR1 is LGHNA and CDR2 is YNFKEQ in the germline V gene. Written as DNA, the CDR3 is TGTGCCAGCAGCCAAGAGTGGCGGAGCTCCTGCGAGCAGTACTTC. Translated, it gives CASSQEWRSSCEQYF.

The chain links TRBV19 to TRBJ2-1; D may be TRBD1 or TRBD2 (5 bases each). This CDR3 has 18 residues. CDR1 LNHDA and CDR2 SQIVND come from the germline V gene (reference sequence). The V gene lost 3 bases and the J gene lost 8 bases, with 26 bases spanning the gap. The CDR3 reads CASSIRAPVGALLDEQFF. As DNA, the CDR3 is TGTGCCAGTAGTATTCGGGCCCCTGTCGGGGCCCTCCTGGATGAGCAGTTCTTC.

This clone has only one observation. Written as DNA, the CDR3 is TGTGCCAGCAGCGTATCAGGGGGCTACGAGCAGTACTTC. It codes for CASSVSGGYEQYF. V is TRBV9 and J is TRBJ2-7; 7 bases are shared with TRBD1. J lost 3 bases, V lost 1 base, and 1 base had no gene match. The CDR3 consists of 13 residues. Looked up from germline, CDR1 is SGDLS and CDR2 is YYNGEE.